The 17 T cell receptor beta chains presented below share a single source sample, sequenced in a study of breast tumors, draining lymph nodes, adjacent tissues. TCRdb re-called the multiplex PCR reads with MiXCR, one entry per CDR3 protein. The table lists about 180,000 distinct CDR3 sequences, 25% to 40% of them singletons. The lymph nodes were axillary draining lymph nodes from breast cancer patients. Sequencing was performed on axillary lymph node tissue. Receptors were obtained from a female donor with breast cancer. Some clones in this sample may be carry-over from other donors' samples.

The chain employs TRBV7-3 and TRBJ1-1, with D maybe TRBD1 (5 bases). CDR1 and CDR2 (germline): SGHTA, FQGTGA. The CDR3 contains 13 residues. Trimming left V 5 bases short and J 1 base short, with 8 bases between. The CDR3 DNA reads TGTGCCAGCAGCCATGACAGGAACACTGAAGCTTTCTTT. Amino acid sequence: CASSHDRNTEAFF.

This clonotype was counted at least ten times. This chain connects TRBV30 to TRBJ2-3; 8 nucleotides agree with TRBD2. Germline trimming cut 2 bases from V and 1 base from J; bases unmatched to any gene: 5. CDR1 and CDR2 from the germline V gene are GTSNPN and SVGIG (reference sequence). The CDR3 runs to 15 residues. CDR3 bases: TGTGCCTGGAGTATGGCGGGAGGTCGCACAGATACGCAGTATTTT. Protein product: CAWSMAGGRTDTQYF.

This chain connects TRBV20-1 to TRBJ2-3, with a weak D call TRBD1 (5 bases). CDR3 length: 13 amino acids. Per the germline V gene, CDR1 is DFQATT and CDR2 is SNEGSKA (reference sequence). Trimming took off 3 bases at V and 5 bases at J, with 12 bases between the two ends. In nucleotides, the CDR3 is TGCAGTGCTAGTGCAGGGCTAGAAGATACGCAGTATTTT. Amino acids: CSASAGLEDTQYF.

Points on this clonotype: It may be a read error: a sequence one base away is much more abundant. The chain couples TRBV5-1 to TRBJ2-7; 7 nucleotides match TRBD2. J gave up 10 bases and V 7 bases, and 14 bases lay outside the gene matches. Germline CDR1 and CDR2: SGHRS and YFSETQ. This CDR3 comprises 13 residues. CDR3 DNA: TGCGCCAGCTCGAAGAGGCAGGCGGGGGACCAGTACTTC. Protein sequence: CASSKRQAGDQYF.

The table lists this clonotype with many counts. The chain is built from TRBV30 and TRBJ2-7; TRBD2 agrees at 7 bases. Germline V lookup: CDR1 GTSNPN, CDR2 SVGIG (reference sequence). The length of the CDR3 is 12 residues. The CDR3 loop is CTLAVLSYEQYF. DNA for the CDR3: TGTACCCTAGCGGTACTCTCCTACGAGCAGTACTTC.

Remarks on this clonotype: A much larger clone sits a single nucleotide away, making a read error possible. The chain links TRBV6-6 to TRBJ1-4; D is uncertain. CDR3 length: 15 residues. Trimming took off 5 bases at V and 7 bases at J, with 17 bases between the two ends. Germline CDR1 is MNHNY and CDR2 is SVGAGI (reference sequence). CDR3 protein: CASSHLDTPGEKLFF. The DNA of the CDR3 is TGTGCCAGCAGTCACTTAGACACCCCTGGTGAAAAACTGTTTTTT.

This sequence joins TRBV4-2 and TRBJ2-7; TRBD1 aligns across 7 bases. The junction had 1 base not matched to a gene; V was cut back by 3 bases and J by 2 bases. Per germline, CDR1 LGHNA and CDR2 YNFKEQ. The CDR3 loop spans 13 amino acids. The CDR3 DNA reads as TGTGCCAGCAGCCACGGACAGGCCTACGAGCAGTACTTC. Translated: CASSHGQAYEQYF.

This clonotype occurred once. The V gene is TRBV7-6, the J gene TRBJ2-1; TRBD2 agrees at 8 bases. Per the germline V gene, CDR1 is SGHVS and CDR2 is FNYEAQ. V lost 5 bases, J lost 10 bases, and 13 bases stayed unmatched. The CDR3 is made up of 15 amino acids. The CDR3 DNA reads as TGTGCCAGCAGCCGCAGCCAGACTTCGGGGGGGGAGCAGTTCTTC. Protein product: CASSRSQTSGGEQFF. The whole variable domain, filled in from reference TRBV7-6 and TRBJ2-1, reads GAGVSQSPRYKVTKRGQDVALRCDPISGHVSLYWYRQALGQGPEFLTYFNYEAQQDKSGLPNDRFSAERPEGSISTLTIQRTEQRDSAMYRCASSRSQTSGGEQFFGPGTRLTVL.

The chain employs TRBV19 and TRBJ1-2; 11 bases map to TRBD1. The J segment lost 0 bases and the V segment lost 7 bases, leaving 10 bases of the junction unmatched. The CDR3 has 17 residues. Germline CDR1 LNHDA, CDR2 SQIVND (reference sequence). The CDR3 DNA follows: TGTGCCAGTAAGGGGGGACAGGGGGATAATACTAACTATGGCTACACCTTC. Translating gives CASKGGQGDNTNYGYTF.

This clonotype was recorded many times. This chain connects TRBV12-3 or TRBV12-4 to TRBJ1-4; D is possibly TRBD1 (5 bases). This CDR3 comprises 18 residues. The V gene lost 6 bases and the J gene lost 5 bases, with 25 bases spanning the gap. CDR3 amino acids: CASSPFLVRGSRNEKLFF. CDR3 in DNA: TGTGCCAGCAGCCCCTTTTTGGTGAGGGGAAGTAGAAATGAAAAACTGTTTTTT.

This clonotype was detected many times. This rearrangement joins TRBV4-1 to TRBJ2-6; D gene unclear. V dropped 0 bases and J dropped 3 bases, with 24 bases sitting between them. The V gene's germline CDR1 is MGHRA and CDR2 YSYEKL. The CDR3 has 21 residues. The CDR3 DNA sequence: TGCGCCAGCAGCCAAGACCGGCCATGGATCGACGGCGGCCGTGGGGCCAACGTCCTGACTTTC. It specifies CASSQDRPWIDGGRGANVLTF.

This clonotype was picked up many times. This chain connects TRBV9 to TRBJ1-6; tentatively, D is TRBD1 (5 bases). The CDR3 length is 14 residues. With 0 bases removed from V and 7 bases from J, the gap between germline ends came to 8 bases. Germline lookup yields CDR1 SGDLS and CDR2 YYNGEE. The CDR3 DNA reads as TGTGCCAGCAGCGTAGGTGGGGGGAATTCACCCCTCCACTTT. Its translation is CASSVGGGNSPLHF.

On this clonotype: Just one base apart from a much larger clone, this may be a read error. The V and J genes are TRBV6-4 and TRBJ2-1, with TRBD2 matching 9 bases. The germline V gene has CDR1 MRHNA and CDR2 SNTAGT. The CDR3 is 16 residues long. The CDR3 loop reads CASSERLLAGYNEQLF. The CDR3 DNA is TGTGCCAGCAGTGAGAGGTTGCTAGCGGGATACAATGAGCAGCTCTTC.

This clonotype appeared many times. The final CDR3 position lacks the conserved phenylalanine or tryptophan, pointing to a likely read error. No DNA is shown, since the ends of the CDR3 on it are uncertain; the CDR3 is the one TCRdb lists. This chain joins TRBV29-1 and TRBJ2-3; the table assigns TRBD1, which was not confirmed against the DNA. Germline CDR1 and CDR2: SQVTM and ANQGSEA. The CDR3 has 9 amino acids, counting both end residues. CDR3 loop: CSVERGQEL.

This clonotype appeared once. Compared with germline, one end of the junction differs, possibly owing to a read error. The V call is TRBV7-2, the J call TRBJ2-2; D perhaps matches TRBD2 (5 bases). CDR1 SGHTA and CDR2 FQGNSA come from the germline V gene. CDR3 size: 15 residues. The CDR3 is CASSFGLPNTGELYF. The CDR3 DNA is TGTGCCAGCAGCTTCGGACTCCCGAACACCGGGGAGCTGTACTTC.

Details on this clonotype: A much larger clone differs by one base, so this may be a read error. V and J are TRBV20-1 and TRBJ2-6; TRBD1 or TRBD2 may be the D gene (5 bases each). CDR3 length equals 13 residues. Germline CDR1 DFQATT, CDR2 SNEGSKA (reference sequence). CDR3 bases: TGCATTGCTCTCCCCCTCGGGGCCAACGCCCTGACTTTC. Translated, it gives CIALPLGANALTF.

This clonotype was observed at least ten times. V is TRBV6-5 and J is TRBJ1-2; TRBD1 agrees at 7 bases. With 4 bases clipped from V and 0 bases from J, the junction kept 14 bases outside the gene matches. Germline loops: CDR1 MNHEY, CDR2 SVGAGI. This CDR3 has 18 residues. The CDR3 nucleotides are TGTGCCAGCAGTTCGACCGTGCGACAGGGAATAGCTAACTATGGCTACACCTTC. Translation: CASSSTVRQGIANYGYTF.